The present T cell receptor (beta chain) was sequenced within a study of T cells after yellow fever vaccination. On the study more broadly: In the case of low-cell-number fractions, SMART-Seq v4 Ultra Low Input was used for preparation.

Study-level points and caveats: Re-detected after boosting: most primary clones, around 97% of CD4 and 88% of CD8. A minor fraction of clonotypes spanned both CD4 and CD8 compartments.

CDR1 is SGHTA, CDR2 FQGNSA, per germline. After removal of 6 bases from V and 7 bases from J, the junction contained 8 bases not matched to a gene. This CDR3 contains 15 residues. This clonotype has only a few counts. The antigen remains unidentified. TCRdb re-called the 5' RACE reads through MiXCR, storing one row per CDR3 protein. The sample includes roughly 310,000 distinct CDR3 sequences, roughly 3.5% seen only once; the top ten take about 20%. The source of this sequence is a man between 18 and 29 years old who received the YFV17D yellow fever vaccine. This chain links TRBV7-2 with TRBJ2-3; the match to TRBD2 covers 12 bases. The specimen comprised PBMCs, sampled on the day of the yellow fever booster vaccination. In nucleotides, the CDR3 is TGTGCCAGCAGTCGGACTAGCGGGGTCGATAATACGCAGTATTTT. This encodes CASSRTSGVDNTQYF.